One sample yielded the 12 T cell receptor beta chains listed below, sequenced in a study of T cells expressing NK-cell markers. TCRdb reworked the 5' RACE reads into one entry per CDR3 protein, no DNA. This sample contains 200,000 to 300,000 distinct CDR3 sequences. The sample taken for sequencing was blood T cells: a sorted CD56 or NKG2C T cell subset, CD4+ or CD8+ T cells, or bulk PBMC T cells (not recorded which). Every receptor here comes from a man aged 18 to 35 in good health.

The chain joins TRBV12-3 or TRBV12-4 to TRBJ2-1; the TRBD2 assignment by TCRdb is unverifiable without DNA. This CDR3 contains 16 residues. CDR3 residues: CASSLIGEVSYNEQFF.

The V and J genes are TRBV12-3 or TRBV12-4 and TRBJ2-5; checking the TCRdb D call of TRBD2 is not possible without DNA. The CDR3 is 15 residues long. This chain's CDR3 is CASSRTSGSRETQYF.

The chain combines TRBV4-2 with TRBJ1-6. CDR1 is LGHNA, CDR2 YNFKEQ, per germline. The CDR3 totals 13 residues. CDR3 amino acids: CASSQERESPLHF.

The chain uses TRBV12-3 or TRBV12-4 and TRBJ2-3; no DNA is available, so the TRBD2 call from TCRdb remains unchecked. The CDR3 length is 13 residues. This CDR3 is CASRTTLTAGKYF.

This rearrangement joins TRBV10-3 to TRBJ2-1; the TCRdb D gene call, TRBD2, has no DNA to confirm it. The CDR3 runs 12 residues. Germline values: CDR1 ENHRY, CDR2 SYGVKD. CDR3 in amino acids: CAISGGLAGWFF.

V and J are TRBV23-1 and TRBJ1-5; absent DNA, TCRdb's TRBD1 call cannot be checked. TRBV23-1 is placed among ORFs of uncertain function. This CDR3 spans 15 amino acids. This CDR3 is CASSPGCRSNQPQHF.

V gene TRBV29-1 combines with J gene TRBJ2-1; TCRdb's D call, TRBD1, is unchecked because there is no DNA. CDR1 is SQVTM and CDR2 is ANQGSEA in the germline V gene. This CDR3 spans 16 amino acids. The CDR3 region is CSVEWTVGHLTNEQFF.

This chain uses TRBV12-3 or TRBV12-4 with TRBJ2-5; TCRdb outputs TRBD2, but without DNA this stays unchecked. This CDR3 has 16 residues. CDR3 sequence: CASSFSISGGRETQYF.

This chain uses TRBV4-3 with TRBJ2-3; TCRdb picks TRBD2, but there is no DNA to check that call. Germline loops: CDR1 LGHNA, CDR2 YSLEER. The CDR3 sequence is 19 residues long. This CDR3 reads CASSQDIAGGPQSTDTQYF.

V is TRBV4-3 and J is TRBJ1-1; TCRdb returns TRBD1, unconfirmable since there is no DNA. The CDR3 totals 15 residues. Germline-derived CDR1 and CDR2 are LGHNA and YSLEER. The CDR3 here is CASSRKDRVNTEAFF.

V usage is TRBV15 and J usage is TRBJ2-7; TCRdb designates TRBD2, a call that cannot be tested without DNA. CDR3 length: 18 residues. Germline lookup yields CDR1 LNHNV and CDR2 YYDKDF (reference sequence). The CDR3 sequence: CATSRDTSGRIFSYEQYF. Together with reference TRBV15 and TRBJ2-7, the CDR3 gives the full variable domain: DAMVIQNPRYQVTQFGKPVTLSCSQTLNHNVMYWYQQKSSQAPKLLFHYYDKDFNNEADTPDNFQSRRPNTSFCFLDIRSPGLGDTAMYLCATSRDTSGRIFSYEQYFGPGTRLTVT.

The gene calls are TRBV12-3 or TRBV12-4 and TRBJ1-1; TCRdb lists TRBD1, though no DNA is available to test this call. The CDR3 sequence is 15 residues long. CDR3 region: CASRSGTTGFPEAFF.